This T cell receptor (beta chain) was sequenced during a study of T cell responses to AZD1222 COVID-19 vaccine. TCRdb keeps only in-frame clones here, not all; method: immunoSEQ multiplex PCR. This sample has fewer than 90,000 clones, with about 88% found just once. Trimming cost V 3 bases and J 7 bases, with 14 bases left between them. The CDR3 runs to 14 residues. In germline, CDR1 is SGDLS, CDR2 YYNGEE. About this clone itself: Its specificity is not known.

Study findings and constraints: After the peak T cell response, and only then, were repertoires sampled. Across spike, vaccine-associated CD4 TCRs were found, dominant at 160-218 and 743-854. Epitopes outside B.1.351 and B.1.1.7 mutated regions reportedly drew nearly half of spike TCRs. Baseline seropositivity occurred in only a handful of AZD1222 recipients.

The chain has TRBV9 and TRBJ1-3; D perhaps matches TRBD1 (6 bases). The sample consisted of peripheral blood, taken on day 0 of AZD1222 vaccination. The source of this sequence is an adult in good health. CDR3 amino acids: CASSAIQGSNTIYF. In nucleotides, the CDR3 is TGTGCCAGCAGCGCCATACAGGGTAGCAACACCATATATTTT.